The present entry profiles one TCR beta chain with its context. Its antigen is not identified. The sample originates from a study of beta chain features in type 1 diabetes. Donors underwent one heparinised blood draw, 95 to 150 mL on average. The entirety of the isolated RNA underwent reverse transcription, so expressed TCRB transcripts were sequenced. Sequenced by immunoSEQ multiplex PCR; TCRdb stores in-frame clones only, minus some. This sample has around 690,000 clones, with around 12% found just once. The CDR3 is made up of 16 amino acids. V was pared by 6 bases and J by 0 bases, with 7 bases of the junction left unmatched. Germline V gene data show CDR1 as SGHNT and CDR2 as YYREEE (reference sequence). Study-wide findings and caveats: Moderate but significant shortening of TCRB CDR3s was recorded in all four CD4+ subsets from Type 1 diabetes patients.

The sequence derives from a man younger than 45 with type 1 diabetes. Source material: naive CD4+ T cells from blood. The chain is built from TRBV5-4 and TRBJ2-3, with 10 bases lining up with TRBD2. CDR3: CASKEATSGSTDTQYF. The CDR3 region has the DNA TGTGCCAGCAAAGAGGCGACTAGCGGGAGCACAGATACGCAGTATTTT.